Presented here are 30 T cell receptor beta chains from one specimen sequenced in a study of T cell responses to AZD1222 COVID-19 vaccine. Data came from immunoSEQ multiplex PCR; TCRdb stores just in-frame clones and leaves some out. This sample has some 69,000 clones; 65% to 90% occur once, and the top ten carry less than 20%. The sequencing here drew on peripheral blood, taken on day 0 of AZD1222 vaccination. The receptor source for this set is an adult in good health.

The CDR3 coding sequence is TGTGCCAGCTCACAGGAGACCCAGTACTTC. Its translation is CASSQETQYF. The chain uses TRBV18 and TRBJ2-5; no definite D call. The germline V gene has CDR1 KGHSH and CDR2 LQKENI. This CDR3 spans 10 amino acids. Trimming took 4 bases from V and 5 from J, leaving 2 bases between them.

This clone is a singleton in its sample. The CDR3 loop is CASSLGLARSNEQFF. CDR3 bases: TGCGCCAGCAGCTTGGGGCTAGCAAGGAGCAATGAGCAGTTCTTC. The rearrangement links TRBV5-1 to TRBJ2-1, with D perhaps TRBD2 (5 bases). The germline V gene encodes CDR1 SGHRS and CDR2 YFSETQ. The CDR3 contains 15 residues. V gave up 0 bases and J gave up 6 bases, with 13 bases separating them.

The genes are TRBV30 and TRBJ2-1; 8 nucleotides agree with TRBD2. The length of the CDR3 is 14 residues. The germline CDR1 and CDR2 sequences are GTSNPN and SVGIG (reference sequence). J was trimmed by 4 bases and V by 5 bases; bases with no gene match: 7. The CDR3 loop is CAWQWRGEYNEQFF. In DNA, the CDR3 is TGTGCCTGGCAGTGGCGGGGGGAATACAATGAGCAGTTCTTC. Full variable domain (outside the CDR3, taken from reference TRBV30 and TRBJ2-1): SQTIHQWPATLVQPVGSPLSLECTVEGTSNPNLYWYRQAAGRGLQLLFYSVGIGQISSEVPQNLSASRPQDRQFILSSKKLLLSDSGFYLCAWQWRGEYNEQFFGPGTRLTVL.

V and J are TRBV29-1 and TRBJ1-4; tentative D call: TRBD1 (6 bases). From germline, CDR1 is SQVTM and CDR2 ANQGSEA. The CDR3 consists of 14 residues. The V end was cut by 7 bases, the J end by 7 bases, with 19 bases between. DNA for the CDR3: TGCAGCGCCCGGGACCAGGGGTTCGTTGAAAAACTGTTTTTT. It specifies CSARDQGFVEKLFF.

The J gene is TRBJ1-2, the V gene TRBV11-1; no clear D. The CDR3 covers 14 residues. The germline V and J ends were trimmed by 0 bases and 2 bases, with 7 bases remaining between them. Per germline, CDR1 SGHAT and CDR2 FQDESV (reference sequence). The CDR3 DNA follows: TGTGCCAGCAGCTTAGCCCCACAGAACTATGGCTACACCTTC. Its protein is CASSLAPQNYGYTF.

V gene TRBV5-1 combines with J gene TRBJ1-3; no clear D gene. The germline V gene has CDR1 SGHRS and CDR2 YFSETQ. Trimming took 4 bases from V and 0 from J, leaving 14 bases between them. The CDR3 contains 16 residues. As DNA, the CDR3 is TGCGCCAGCAGCATGGGTGGGAAGAGCTCTGGAAACACCATATATTTT. It is translated as CASSMGGKSSGNTIYF.

This clone was observed a handful of times. The chain links TRBV5-1 to TRBJ1-2, with D perhaps matching TRBD1 (5 bases). Trimming removed 4 bases at V and 6 bases at J, with 19 bases between. Germline CDR1 and CDR2: SGHRS and YFSETQ. The length of the CDR3 is 15 residues. The CDR3 spells CASSLDLGGGNGYTF. CDR3 nucleotide sequence: TGCGCCAGCAGCCTAGACCTTGGCGGGGGGAATGGCTACACCTTC.

V is TRBV18 and J is TRBJ2-5; D call uncertain. The germline V and J ends were trimmed by 1 base and 5 bases, with 11 bases remaining between them. The CDR3 length is 14 residues. Germline CDR1 and CDR2: KGHSH and LQKENI. CDR3 sequence (DNA): TGTGCCAGCTCACCACTTTGGGGTTTGGAGACCCAGTACTTC. Encoded protein: CASSPLWGLETQYF.

This clone was counted once. This chain connects TRBV7-3 to TRBJ2-2; TRBD1 might be the D (5 bases). The CDR3 runs to 16 residues. Germline CDR1 reads SGHTA; CDR2 reads FQGTGA. Trimming shortened V by 8 bases and J by 6 bases, and 22 bases separated the two germline ends. This chain's CDR3 is CASASRVLPDSGELFF. The CDR3 nucleotides read TGTGCCAGCGCAAGCAGGGTACTCCCAGACTCCGGGGAGCTGTTTTTT.

The chain carries TRBV4-1 and TRBJ1-3; unclear D gene. Germline lookup yields CDR1 MGHRA and CDR2 YSYEKL. The V gene lost 3 bases and the J gene lost 0 bases, with 12 bases spanning the gap. There are 16 residues in the CDR3. For the CDR3, the DNA is TGCGCCAGCAGCCAGATCCGACACGGCTCTGGAAACACCATATATTTT. Residues: CASSQIRHGSGNTIYF.

With respect to this clone: At one boundary the junction diverges from the germline segment, which might be a read error. The CDR3 region is CATSYSYEQYF. CDR3 sequence (DNA): TGTGCCACCAGTTACTCCTACGAGCAGTACTTC. V usage is TRBV6-5 and J usage is TRBJ2-7; D ambiguous. The germline V gene encodes CDR1 MNHEY and CDR2 SVGAGI. The CDR3 sequence is 11 residues long.

V usage is TRBV3-1 (or the pseudogene TRBV3-2) and J usage is TRBJ2-7; D may be TRBD1 (5 bases). Per germline, CDR1 LGHDT and CDR2 YNNKEL (reference sequence). Trimming took 0 bases from V and 2 from J, leaving 14 bases between them. The CDR3 spans 16 residues. The CDR3 DNA follows: TGTGCCAGCAGCCAAGAAGCGAGGACATATCCCTACGAGCAGTACTTC. Translated, it gives CASSQEARTYPYEQYF.

The genes are TRBV23-1 and TRBJ1-4; D remains unclear. TRBV23-1 is an open reading frame whose function is uncertain. Trimming cost V 6 bases and J 10 bases, with 27 bases left between them. The CDR3 length is 17 residues. Here the CDR3 DNA reads TGCGCCAGCAGGATGATACCTGAGACTTTCCTCGAACCAAAACTGTTTTTT. Amino acid sequence: CASRMIPETFLEPKLFF.

This sequence joins TRBV13 and TRBJ1-5; possibly TRBD1 for D (5 bases). V gave up 2 bases and J gave up 4 bases, with 9 bases separating them. From germline, CDR1 is PRHDT and CDR2 FYEKMQ (reference sequence). The CDR3 is 14 residues long. This CDR3 reads CASSLSPGNQPQHF. Here the CDR3 DNA reads TGTGCCAGCAGCTTAAGTCCAGGGAATCAGCCCCAGCATTTT. The whole variable domain, remainder taken from reference TRBV13 and TRBJ1-5, is AAGVIQSPRHLIKEKRETATLKCYPIPRHDTVYWYQQGPGQDPQFLISFYEKMQSDKGSIPDRFSAQQFSDYHSELNMSSLELGDSALYFCASSLSPGNQPQHFGDGTRLSIL.

CDR3 bases: TGTGCCAGCACACGACTTCAGGCGGCGAGCACTGAAGCTTTCTTT. Its translation: CASTRLQAASTEAFF. The chain couples TRBV6-5 to TRBJ1-1; D call uncertain. The germline CDR1 and CDR2 sequences are MNHEY and SVGAGI. The CDR3 covers 15 residues. Trimming pared 7 bases from V and 4 bases from J, leaving 19 bases between.

This clone was counted only a few times. This chain links TRBV28 with TRBJ1-2; D gene uncertain. Deletions cut 4 bases from V and 1 base from J, with 10 bases between. This CDR3 is built from 14 residues. Germline V gene sequence: CDR1 MDHEN, CDR2 SYDVKM. CDR3 sequence: CASSSNIFNYGYTF. The CDR3 DNA reads as TGTGCCAGCAGTTCAAACATCTTTAACTATGGCTACACCTTC.

V gene TRBV29-1 combines with J gene TRBJ1-5; TRBD1 is a possible D gene (6 bases). Germline V gene sequence: CDR1 SQVTM, CDR2 ANQGSEA. The CDR3 length is 13 residues. The V gene lost 4 bases and the J gene lost 4 bases, with 11 bases spanning the gap. CDR3 in DNA: TGCAGCGTTGCGGGGGCCGATAATCAGCCCCAGCATTTT. Amino acid sequence: CSVAGADNQPQHF.

J is TRBJ2-7 and V is TRBV5-1; 7 nucleotides align to TRBD1. CDR3 length: 15 residues. Trimming removed 4 bases from V and 4 bases from J; junction bases left unmatched: 11. Germline loops: CDR1 SGHRS, CDR2 YFSETQ. The CDR3 spells CASSLLSRGSYEQYF. The CDR3 coding sequence is TGCGCCAGCAGCCTCCTCAGCAGGGGGAGTTACGAGCAGTACTTC.

J is TRBJ1-6 and V is TRBV27; possible D gene TRBD1, 6 bases. Germline loops: CDR1 MNHEY, CDR2 SMNVEV (reference sequence). V was cut by 2 bases and J by 2 bases, with 16 bases left in between. CDR3 length: 18 residues. CDR3 nucleotide sequence: TGTGCCAGCAGTTTAGGCAGAGGACAGCTCACCTATAATTCACCCCTCCACTTT. Amino acids: CASSLGRGQLTYNSPLHF.

V usage is TRBV29-1 and J usage is TRBJ1-3, with TRBD1 identical over 10 bases. V lost 6 bases and J lost 2; bases outside the gene matches: 4. CDR3 length: 14 residues. The germline gives CDR1 SQVTM, CDR2 ANQGSEA. The CDR3 DNA is TGCAGCGTCTGGACAGGGGGTACTGGAAACACCATATATTTT. This encodes CSVWTGGTGNTIYF. The whole variable domain, remainder taken from reference TRBV29-1 and TRBJ1-3, is SAVISQKPSRDICQRGTSLTIQCQVDSQVTMMFWYRQQPGQSLTLIATANQGSEATYESGFVIDKFPISRPNLTFSTLTVSNMSPEDSSIYLCSVWTGGTGNTIYFGEGSWLTVV.

Notes on this clone: At the DNA level, this CDR3 is encoded by other sequences in the same sample as well. The chain combines TRBV3-1 (or the pseudogene TRBV3-2) with TRBJ1-5; D gene uncertain. The CDR3 extends over 15 amino acids. Germline V gene sequence: CDR1 LGHDT, CDR2 YNNKEL (reference sequence). Trimming shortened V by 1 base and J by 0 bases, and 7 bases separated the two germline ends. The CDR3 bases are TGTGCCAGCAGCCAAGTTCGGGATAGCAATCAGCCCCAGCATTTT. It encodes CASSQVRDSNQPQHF.

This clone was picked up one time. The chain joins TRBV11-2 to TRBJ1-3; D is ambiguous. CDR1 SGHAT and CDR2 FQNNGV come from the germline V gene. CDR3 size: 14 residues. V shed 2 bases and J shed 0 bases, with 5 bases lying between them. CDR3 sequence reads: CASSLFLSGNTIYF. CDR3 nucleotide sequence: TGTGCCAGCAGCTTATTCCTCTCTGGAAACACCATATATTTT.

V and J are TRBV2 and TRBJ1-6; D is possibly TRBD1 (5 bases). The CDR3 spans 15 residues. Germline V lookup: CDR1 SNHLY, CDR2 FYNNEI. Trimming stripped 8 bases from V and 0 bases from J, with 11 bases between. CDR3 bases: TGTGCCAGCGTGTGGGGGAGCTCCTATAATTCACCCCTCCACTTT. Translating it yields CASVWGSSYNSPLHF.

The rearrangement links TRBV3-1 (or the pseudogene TRBV3-2) to TRBJ1-1; D unclear. Trimming shortened V by 3 bases and J by 1 base, and 6 bases separated the two germline ends. Germline V gives CDR1 LGHDT, CDR2 YNNKEL (reference sequence). The CDR3 loop spans 13 amino acids. In nucleotides, the CDR3 is TGTGCCAGCAGCCACGCCAGGAACACTGAAGCTTTCTTT. It yields the protein CASSHARNTEAFF.

This chain connects TRBV3-1 (or the pseudogene TRBV3-2) to TRBJ2-5; TRBD2 matches at 7 bases. Germline CDR1 is LGHDT and CDR2 is YNNKEL (reference sequence). The junction had 10 bases not matched to a gene; V was cut back by 3 bases and J by 9 bases. The length of the CDR3 is 14 residues. CDR3 amino acids: CASSHKMSGRAQYF. The CDR3 nucleotides are TGTGCCAGCAGCCACAAGATGTCGGGGAGGGCCCAGTACTTC.

The CDR3 DNA reads TGCGCCAGCAGCCTGGACAGGGCCGATCAGCCCCAGCATTTT. This codes for CASSLDRADQPQHF. J is TRBJ1-5 and V is TRBV5-1; 8 bases line up with TRBD1. The CDR3 loop spans 14 amino acids. Germline CDR1 is SGHRS and CDR2 is YFSETQ. Trimming took 4 bases from V and 5 from J; bases not matched to a gene: 5.

This clone was observed once. The chain recombines TRBV6-2 or TRBV6-3 with TRBJ2-5; TRBD2 agrees at 11 bases. J was trimmed by 5 bases and V by 4 bases; bases with no gene match: 6. Germline V gives CDR1 MNHEY, CDR2 SVGEGT. The CDR3 is made up of 15 amino acids. CDR3 coding DNA: TGTGCCAGCAGTTGGTCTAGCGGGGGGAGCGAGACCCAGTACTTC. As protein: CASSWSSGGSETQYF.

V gene TRBV24-1 combines with J gene TRBJ2-3; D is ambiguous. The V end lost 3 bases, the J end lost 3 bases, and 9 bases lay between the germline ends. The germline V gene has CDR1 KGHDR and CDR2 SFDVKD. The CDR3 runs 14 residues. The DNA for the CDR3 is TGTGCCACCAGTGATCCGGACGGGACAGATACGCAGTATTTT. It codes for CATSDPDGTDTQYF.

The V gene is TRBV3-1 (or the pseudogene TRBV3-2), the J gene TRBJ1-4; no clear D. Germline CDR1 LGHDT, CDR2 YNNKEL (reference sequence). The CDR3 sequence is 16 residues long. Trimming removed 1 base from V and 8 bases from J, with 17 bases in between. In nucleotides, the CDR3 is TGTGCCAGCAGCCAAGTCGTAGGGCGGGTGAGGGAAAAACTGTTTTTT. It encodes CASSQVVGRVREKLFF.

The J gene is TRBJ2-3, the V gene TRBV7-2, with TRBD2 matching 7 bases. This CDR3 region has 17 residues. Germline CDR1 is SGHTA and CDR2 is FQGNSA. V gave up 6 bases and J gave up 3 bases; unmatched junction bases: 15. The CDR3 region has the DNA TGTGCCAGCAGGGGCCGGGGGGACGTCCTCTTGACAGATACGCAGTATTTT. Amino acid sequence: CASRGRGDVLLTDTQYF. Drawing the rest from reference TRBV7-2 and TRBJ2-3, the complete variable domain is GAGVSQSPSNKVTEKGKDVELRCDPISGHTALYWYRQSLGQGLEFLIYFQGNSAPDKSGLPSDRFSAERTGGSVSTLTIQRTQQEDSAVYLCASRGRGDVLLTDTQYFGPGTRLTVL.